This TCR beta chain was obtained from a study of cytomegalovirus exposure and HLA in healthy donors. The CDR3 has 14 residues. V shed 2 bases and J shed 5 bases, with 12 bases lying between them. Germline V gives CDR1 MNHEY, CDR2 SVGAGI. About this clone itself: Its antigen is not identified.

PCR employed 60 Vbeta and 13 Jbeta primers. Only in-frame clones appear in the TCRdb table, and some are missing; sequencing was by immunoSEQ multiplex PCR. The table has 110,000 to 150,000 clones, 73% seen once. Notes on the study in general: The study found most TCR sequences rare, yet found some public TCRs in many donors.

The rearrangement uses TRBV6-5 and TRBJ1-1; D perhaps matches TRBD1 (5 bases). The TCR originated in a woman between 35 and 50 years old in good health and CMV-seronegative. The sequenced sample was PBMCs. For the CDR3, the DNA is TGTGCCAGCAGTTACGGGTCAGGGCAAACTGAAGCTTTCTTT. This encodes CASSYGSGQTEAFF.